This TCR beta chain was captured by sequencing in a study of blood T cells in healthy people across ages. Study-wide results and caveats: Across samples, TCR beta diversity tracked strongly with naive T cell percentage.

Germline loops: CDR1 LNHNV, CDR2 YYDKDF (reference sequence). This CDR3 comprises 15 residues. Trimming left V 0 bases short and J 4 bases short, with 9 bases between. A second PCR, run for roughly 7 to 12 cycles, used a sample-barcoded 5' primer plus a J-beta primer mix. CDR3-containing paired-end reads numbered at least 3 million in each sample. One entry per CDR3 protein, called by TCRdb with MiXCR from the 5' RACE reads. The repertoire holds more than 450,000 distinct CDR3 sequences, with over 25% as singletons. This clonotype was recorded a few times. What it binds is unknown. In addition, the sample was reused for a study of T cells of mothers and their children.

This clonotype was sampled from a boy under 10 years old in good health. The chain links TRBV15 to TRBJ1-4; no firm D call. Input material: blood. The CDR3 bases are TGTGCCACCAGCAGAGATCGGGCAGTTAATGAAAAACTGTTTTTT. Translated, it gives CATSRDRAVNEKLFF.